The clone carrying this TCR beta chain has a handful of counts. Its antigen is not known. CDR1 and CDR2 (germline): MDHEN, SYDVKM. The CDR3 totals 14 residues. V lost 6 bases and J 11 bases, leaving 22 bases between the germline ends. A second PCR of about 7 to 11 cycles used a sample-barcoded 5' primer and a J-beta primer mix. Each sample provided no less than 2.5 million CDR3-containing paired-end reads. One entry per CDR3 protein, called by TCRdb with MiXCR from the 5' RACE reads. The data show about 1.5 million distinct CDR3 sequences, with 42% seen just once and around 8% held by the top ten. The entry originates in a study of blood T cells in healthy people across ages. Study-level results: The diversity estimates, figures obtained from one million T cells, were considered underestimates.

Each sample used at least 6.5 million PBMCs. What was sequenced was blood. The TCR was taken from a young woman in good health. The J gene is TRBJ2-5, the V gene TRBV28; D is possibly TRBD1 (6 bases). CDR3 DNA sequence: TGTGCCAGCAGAGTGGGGGCAGGCTCTGGGGAGCAGTACTTC. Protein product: CASRVGAGSGEQYF. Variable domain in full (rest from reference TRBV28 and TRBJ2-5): DVKVTQSSRYLVKRTGEKVFLECVQDMDHENMFWYRQDPGLGLRLIYFSYDVKMKEKGDIPEGYSVSREKKERFSLILESASTNQTSMYLCASRVGAGSGEQYFGPGTRLLVL.